Below, one T cell receptor (beta chain) is given with its context. As yet, its antigen is unknown. This table comes from immunoSEQ multiplex PCR, and its TCRdb copy is limited to in-frame clones, with some not included. The sample lists around 36,000 clones, more than 85% occurring once. This CDR3 is 17 amino acids long. V dropped 0 bases and J dropped 4; count of bases not matched to a gene: 8. CDR1 is SGHRS and CDR2 is YFSETQ in the germline V gene. This specimen comes from a study of a mutant IDH1 vaccine in newly diagnosed glioma. As for time point: week 5, during vaccination. Doses comprised 300 ug of mutant IDH1 20-mer peptide each, plus topical imiquimod.

This receptor was taken from a man over 45 with glioma. Here the sequenced sample was PBMCs, taken from a glioma patient whose treatment included an IDH1 peptide vaccine. J is TRBJ2-3 and V is TRBV5-1; the match to TRBD2 covers 10 bases. In DNA form, the CDR3 reads TGCGCCAGCAGCTTGGGATCTAGCGGGAGACTAGCAGATACGCAGTATTTT. This sequence encodes CASSLGSSGRLADTQYF.